The sample holds many counts of the clone carrying this TCR beta chain. This sample is drawn from a study of T cells of healthy individuals. TCRdb passed the 5' RACE reads through MiXCR, listing each CDR3 protein once. The sample has some 100,000 distinct CDR3 sequences, under 20% seen once. The receptor was isolated from a human donor in good health.

The CDR3 DNA sequence: TGTGCCAGCAGCTTAGCCCAAGTCGACACTGAAGCTTTCTTT. Translation gives CASSLAQVDTEAFF. This chain connects TRBV7-2 to TRBJ1-1; D not resolved. Germline loops: CDR1 SGHTA, CDR2 FQGNSA. This CDR3 is built from 14 residues. Trimming shortened V by 0 bases and J by 3 bases, and 8 bases separated the two germline ends.